This T cell receptor beta chain stems from a study of blood T cells in healthy people across ages. Study-wide context: Template switching retrieved approximately one barcoded beta molecule for each two T cells.

As regards this clonotype: Its antigen is currently unknown.

CDR3 length equals 15 residues. Germline CDR1 SGHTA, CDR2 FQGTGA. V gave up 5 bases and J gave up 5 bases, with 16 bases separating them. Study observations and caveats: TCR beta diversity per million T cells fell roughly linearly with age.

With a J-beta primer mix and a sample-barcoded 5' primer, a second PCR ran roughly 7 to 11 cycles. One entry per CDR3 protein, called by TCRdb with MiXCR from the 5' RACE reads. The table lists fewer than 2 million distinct CDR3 sequences, around 42% of them singletons, with under 25% in the top ten. Material for sequencing was blood. The sequence was collected from a human donor in good health. V is TRBV7-3 and J is TRBJ2-1; maybe TRBD2 (6 bases). This chain's CDR3 is CASSRDSARNNEQFF. For the CDR3, the DNA is TGTGCCAGCAGCAGGGACTCGGCGAGGAACAATGAGCAGTTCTTC.